The T cell receptor beta chain under discussion was sequenced for a study of cytomegalovirus exposure and HLA in healthy donors. The CDR3 has 13 amino acids. V shed 3 bases and J shed 1 base, with 9 bases lying between them. Germline V lookup: CDR1 GTSNPN, CDR2 SVGIG (reference sequence). Both 60 Vbeta primers and 13 Jbeta primers went into the PCR. Sequencing was performed with immunoSEQ multiplex PCR; in TCRdb, only in-frame clones are kept and a portion is missing. The sample holds around 150,000 clones, 75% to 85% seen once. The TCR comes from a man aged 50 to 60 in good health and CMV-seronegative. Input material: PBMCs. The J gene is TRBJ1-2, the V gene TRBV30; maybe TRBD1 (6 bases). Here the CDR3 DNA reads TGTGCCTGGAGCAGGGACAATAACTATGGCTACACCTTC. Translating gives CAWSRDNNYGYTF.